This T cell receptor beta chain was retrieved from a study of OX40 agonist ivuxolimab in advanced cancers. Profiled with immunoSEQ multiplex PCR; TCRdb holds only in-frame clones, not every one. The table has about 77,000 clones, over 75% seen once. The CDR3 is 14 amino acids. V lost 0 bases to trimming and J lost 4 bases, with 9 bases between them. The germline CDR1 and CDR2 sequences are LNHNV and YYDKDF (reference sequence). V is TRBV15 and J is TRBJ1-2; weak D call: TRBD1 (6 bases). This clonotype was obtained from an adult with an advanced solid tumor such as melanoma, head and neck, liver or kidney cancer. The specimen was CD4+ or CD8+ T cells sorted from blood, collected in a trial of the OX40 agonist ivuxolimab. The chain's CDR3 is CATSRDQGSYGYTF. The CDR3, as DNA: TGTGCCACCAGCAGAGATCAGGGGAGCTATGGCTACACCTTC.